The entry below describes one TCR beta chain. No antigen is known for it. The sample comes from a study of OX40 agonist ivuxolimab in advanced cancers. Across the study: A mean age of approximately 58 years, range about 20 to 79, was recorded, and roughly 80% were male.

Only in-frame clones appear in the TCRdb table, and some are missing; sequencing was by immunoSEQ multiplex PCR. The sample consists of roughly 91,000 clones, roughly 90% of them appearing once. The study, taken as a whole, reports: By week 6 at 0.1 to 3.0 mg/kg, blood CD4+ and CD8+ T cells had expanded clonally.

The specimen comprised CD4+ or CD8+ T cells sorted from blood, sampled in a trial of the OX40 agonist ivuxolimab. The receptor's source is an adult with an advanced solid tumor such as melanoma, head and neck, liver or kidney cancer.

The CDR3 region has the DNA TGTGCCAGCAGCTCGACAACTACAACGGGGAATGAAAAACTGTTTTTT. It yields the protein CASSSTTTTGNEKLFF. V usage is TRBV5-8 and J usage is TRBJ1-4, with unresolved D. Trimming shortened V by 3 bases and J by 5 bases, and 17 bases separated the two germline ends. The CDR3 is 16 residues long. The germline V gene has CDR1 SGHTS and CDR2 YDEGEE.